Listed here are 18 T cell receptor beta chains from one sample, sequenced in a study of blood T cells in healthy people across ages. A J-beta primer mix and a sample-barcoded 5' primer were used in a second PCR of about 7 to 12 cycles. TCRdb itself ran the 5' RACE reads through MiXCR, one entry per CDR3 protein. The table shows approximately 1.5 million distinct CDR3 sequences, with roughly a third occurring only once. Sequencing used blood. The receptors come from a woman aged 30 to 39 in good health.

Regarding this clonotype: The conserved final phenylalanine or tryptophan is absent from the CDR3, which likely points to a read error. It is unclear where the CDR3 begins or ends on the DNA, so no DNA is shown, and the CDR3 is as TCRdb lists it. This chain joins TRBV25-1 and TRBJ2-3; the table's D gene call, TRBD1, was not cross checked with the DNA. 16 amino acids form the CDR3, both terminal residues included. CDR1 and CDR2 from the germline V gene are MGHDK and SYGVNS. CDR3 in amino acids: CASSEGQGAGTDTRYC.

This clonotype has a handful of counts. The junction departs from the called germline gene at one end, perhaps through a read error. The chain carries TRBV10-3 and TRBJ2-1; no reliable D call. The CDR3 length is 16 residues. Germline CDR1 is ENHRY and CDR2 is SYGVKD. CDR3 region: CVIRDPRRFGINEQFF. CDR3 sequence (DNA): TGTGTCATCAGAGACCCGCGACGGTTCGGTATCAATGAGCAGTTCTTC.

The CDR3 sequence is CASSSWMTDYEQYF. The CDR3 region has the DNA TGTGCCAGCAGCTCCTGGATGACAGACTACGAGCAGTACTTC. V and J are TRBV7-9 and TRBJ2-7; tentatively, D is TRBD1 (5 bases). The CDR3 spans 14 residues. Germline assignment: CDR1 SEHNR and CDR2 FQNEAQ (reference sequence). The V and J ends lost 4 bases and 3 bases respectively, with 13 bases between them.

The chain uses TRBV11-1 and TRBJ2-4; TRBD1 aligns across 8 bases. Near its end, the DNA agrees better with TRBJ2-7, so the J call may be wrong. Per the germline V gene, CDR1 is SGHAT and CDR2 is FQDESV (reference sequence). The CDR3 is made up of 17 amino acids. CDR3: CASSPRDRTGPYYEQYF. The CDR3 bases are TGTGCCAGCAGCCCCCGGGACAGGACCGGCCCATACTACGAGCAGTACTTC.

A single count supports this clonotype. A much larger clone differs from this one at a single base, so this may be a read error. CDR3 nucleotides: TGTGCCAGCAGCTTGTATGATGTGGCAGCGGGAAATCGCTACGAGCAGTTCTTC. Translation gives CASSLYDVAAGNRYEQFF. This rearrangement joins TRBV5-5 to TRBJ2-1; 7 nucleotides line up with TRBD2. Looked up from germline, CDR1 is SGHKS and CDR2 is YYEKEE (reference sequence). After removal of 1 base from V and 10 bases from J, the junction contained 20 bases not matched to a gene. CDR3 length: 18 amino acids.

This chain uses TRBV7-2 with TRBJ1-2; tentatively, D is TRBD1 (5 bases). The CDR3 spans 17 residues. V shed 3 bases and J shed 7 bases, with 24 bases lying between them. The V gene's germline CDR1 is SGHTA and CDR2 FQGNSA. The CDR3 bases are TGTGCCAGCAGCTTCCGGGACGGCCTGACGGATGGCTCTGGCTACACCTTC. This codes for CASSFRDGLTDGSGYTF.

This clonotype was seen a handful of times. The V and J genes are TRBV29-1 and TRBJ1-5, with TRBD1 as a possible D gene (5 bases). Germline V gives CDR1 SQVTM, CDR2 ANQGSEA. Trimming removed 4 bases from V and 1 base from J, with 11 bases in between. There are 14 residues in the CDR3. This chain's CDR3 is CSVGDLNSNQPQHF. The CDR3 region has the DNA TGCAGCGTTGGGGACCTCAACAGCAATCAGCCCCAGCATTTT.

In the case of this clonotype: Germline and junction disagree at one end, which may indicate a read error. The CDR3 sequence is CSASLAGLSNQLQHF. CDR3 bases: TGCAGTGCTAGTCTTGCGGGGCTTAGCAATCAGCTCCAGCATTTT. The rearrangement links TRBV20-1 to TRBJ1-5, with D possibly TRBD1 on 5 matching bases. The length of the CDR3 is 15 residues. Germline V gene lookup returns CDR1 DFQATT and CDR2 SNEGSKA (reference sequence).

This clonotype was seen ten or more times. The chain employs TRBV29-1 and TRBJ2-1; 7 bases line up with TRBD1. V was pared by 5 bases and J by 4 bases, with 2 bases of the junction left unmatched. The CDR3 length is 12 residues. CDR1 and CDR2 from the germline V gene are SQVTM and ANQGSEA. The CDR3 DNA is TGCAGCGTTCGGGACAGTTACAATGAGCAGTTCTTC. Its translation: CSVRDSYNEQFF.

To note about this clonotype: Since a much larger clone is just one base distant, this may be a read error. In nucleotides, the CDR3 is TGTGTCAGCAGCCGAGCAGGGGCAACTAATGAAAAACTGTTTTTT. Encoded protein: CVSSRAGATNEKLFF. V is TRBV28 and J is TRBJ1-4, with TRBD1 as a possible D gene (6 bases). Per germline, CDR1 MDHEN and CDR2 SYDVKM. The CDR3 contains 15 residues.

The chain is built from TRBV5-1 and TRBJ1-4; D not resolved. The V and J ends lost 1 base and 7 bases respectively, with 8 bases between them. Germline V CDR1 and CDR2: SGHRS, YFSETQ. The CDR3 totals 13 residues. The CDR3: CASSLWVGEKLFF. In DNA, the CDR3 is TGCGCCAGCAGCTTGTGGGTGGGTGAAAAACTGTTTTTT.

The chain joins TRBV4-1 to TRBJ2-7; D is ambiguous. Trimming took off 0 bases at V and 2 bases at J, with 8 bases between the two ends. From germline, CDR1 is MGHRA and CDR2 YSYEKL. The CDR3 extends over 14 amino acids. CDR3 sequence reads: CASSQEGSTYEQYF. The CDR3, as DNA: TGCGCCAGCAGCCAAGAAGGCAGTACCTACGAGCAGTACTTC.

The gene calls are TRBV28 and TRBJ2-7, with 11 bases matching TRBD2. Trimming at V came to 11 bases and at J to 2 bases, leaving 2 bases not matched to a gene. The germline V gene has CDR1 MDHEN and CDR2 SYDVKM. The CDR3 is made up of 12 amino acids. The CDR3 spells CAATSGTYEQYF. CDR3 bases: TGTGCCGCGACTAGCGGGACCTACGAGCAGTACTTC. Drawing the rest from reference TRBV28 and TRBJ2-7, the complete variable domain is DVKVTQSSRYLVKRTGEKVFLECVQDMDHENMFWYRQDPGLGLRLIYFSYDVKMKEKGDIPEGYSVSREKKERFSLILESASTNQTSMYLCAATSGTYEQYFGPGTRLTVT.

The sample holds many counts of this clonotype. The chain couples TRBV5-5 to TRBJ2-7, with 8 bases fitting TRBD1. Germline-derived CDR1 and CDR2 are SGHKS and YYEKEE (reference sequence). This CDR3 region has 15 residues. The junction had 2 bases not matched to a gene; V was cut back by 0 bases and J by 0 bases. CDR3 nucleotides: TGTGCCAGCAGCTTGGGGGACAGGAGCTCCTACGAGCAGTACTTC. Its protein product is CASSLGDRSSYEQYF.

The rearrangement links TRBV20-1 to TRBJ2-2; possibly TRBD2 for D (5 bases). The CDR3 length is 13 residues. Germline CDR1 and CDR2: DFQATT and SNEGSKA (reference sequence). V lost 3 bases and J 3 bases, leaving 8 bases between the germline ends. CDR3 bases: TGCAGTGCTAGTCAACTAGACACCGGGGAGCTGTTTTTT. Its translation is CSASQLDTGELFF.

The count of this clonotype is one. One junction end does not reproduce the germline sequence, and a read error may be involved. As DNA, the CDR3 is TGCGCCAGCAGTTACCCGACAGGGCCCATGCACTTCACCGGGGAGCTGTTTTTT. Residues: CASSYPTGPMHFTGELFF. The rearrangement uses TRBV6-2 or TRBV6-3 and TRBJ2-2; 7 bases match TRBD1. Germline CDR1 is MNHEY and CDR2 is SVGEGT. The CDR3 extends over 18 amino acids.

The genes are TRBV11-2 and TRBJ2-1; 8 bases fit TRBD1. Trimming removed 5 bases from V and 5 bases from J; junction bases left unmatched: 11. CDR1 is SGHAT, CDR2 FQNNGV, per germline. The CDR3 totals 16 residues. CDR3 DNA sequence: TGTGCCAGCAGCCCTCGGACAGGGTCCTTAGACAATGAGCAGTTCTTC. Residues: CASSPRTGSLDNEQFF.

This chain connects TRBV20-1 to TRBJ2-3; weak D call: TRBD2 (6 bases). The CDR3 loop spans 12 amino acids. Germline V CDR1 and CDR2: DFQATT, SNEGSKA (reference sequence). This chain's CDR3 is CSISGVTDTQYF. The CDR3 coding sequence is TGCAGCATCTCGGGAGTCACAGATACGCAGTATTTT.